Sequencing of this T cell receptor beta chain was carried out in a study of T cell repertoires in cytomegalovirus infection. Study conclusions and caveats: Dominating the ex vivo response were HLA-C-restricted CMV-specific TCR beta clonotypes.

Comments on this clonotype: Its matching antigen is unknown.

The CDR3 has 12 residues. The V end was cut by 6 bases, the J end by 1 base, with 4 bases between. Per germline, CDR1 MNHEY and CDR2 SVGEGT. TCRdb reanalysed the reads using MiXCR and keeps one entry per CDR3 protein. The sample has about 500,000 distinct CDR3 sequences; roughly a third are singletons. The sequence derives from a human donor in good health (CMV status not recorded). Some clones in this sample may be carry-over from other donors' samples. The source was cultured PBMCs, collected from culture after CMV antigen stimulation. The rearrangement uses TRBV6-2 or TRBV6-3 and TRBJ1-5; D is unclear. This CDR3 reads CASRRSNQPQHF. CDR3 DNA: TGTGCCAGCAGGCGAAGCAATCAGCCCCAGCATTTT.